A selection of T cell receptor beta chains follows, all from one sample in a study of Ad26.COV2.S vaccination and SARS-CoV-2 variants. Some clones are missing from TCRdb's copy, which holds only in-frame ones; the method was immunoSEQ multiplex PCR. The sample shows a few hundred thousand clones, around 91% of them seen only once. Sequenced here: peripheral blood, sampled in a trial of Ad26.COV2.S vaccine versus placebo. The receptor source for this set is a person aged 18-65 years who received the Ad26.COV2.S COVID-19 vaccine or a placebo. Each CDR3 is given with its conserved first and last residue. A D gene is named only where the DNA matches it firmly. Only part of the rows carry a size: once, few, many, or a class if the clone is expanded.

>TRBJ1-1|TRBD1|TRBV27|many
CASSIRQGVGRGTEAFF
TGTGCCAGCAGTATTCGACAGGGGGTCGGTCGGGGGACTGAAGCTTTCTTT
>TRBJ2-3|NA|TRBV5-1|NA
CASSRGGASTDTQYF
TGCGCCAGCAGCCGAGGCGGGGCCAGCACAGATACGCAGTATTTT
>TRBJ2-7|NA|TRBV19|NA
CASRKGQSSYEQYF
TGTGCCAGCCGTAAAGGACAGTCTTCCTACGAGCAGTACTTC
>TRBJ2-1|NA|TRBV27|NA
CASSFGYNEQFF
TGTGCCAGCAGTTTCGGGTACAATGAGCAGTTCTTC
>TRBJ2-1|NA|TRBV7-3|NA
CASSGVGGNEQFF
TGTGCCAGCAGCGGAGTGGGGGGTAATGAGCAGTTCTTC
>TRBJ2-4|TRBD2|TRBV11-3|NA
CASSQTRFSTSGEKNIQYF
TGTGCCAGCAGCCAGACCAGGTTTAGTACTAGCGGGGAAAAAAACATTCAGTACTTC
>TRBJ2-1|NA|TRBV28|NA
CATTDSYNEQFF
TGTGCCACAACGGACAGTTACAATGAGCAGTTCTTC
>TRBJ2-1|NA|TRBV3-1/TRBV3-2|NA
CASSQDLPLWDEQFF
TGTGCCAGCAGCCAAGATCTGCCACTCTGGGATGAGCAGTTCTTC
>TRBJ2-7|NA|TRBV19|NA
CASTNGQTYEQYF
TGTGCCAGTACCAACGGACAGACCTACGAGCAGTACTTC
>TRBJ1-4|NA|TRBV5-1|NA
CASSLRQGGEKLFF
TGCGCCAGCAGCTTAAGGCAGGGTGGGGAAAAACTGTTTTTT
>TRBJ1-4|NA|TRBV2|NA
CASSTTPLDRSEKLFF
TGTGCCAGCAGTACTACACCTCTCGACAGGTCCGAAAAACTGTTTTTT
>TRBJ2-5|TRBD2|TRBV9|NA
CASSVALTSGHETQYF
TGTGCCAGCAGCGTAGCTCTGACTAGCGGCCACGAGACCCAGTACTTC
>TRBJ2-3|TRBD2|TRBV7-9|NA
CASSVTSGSAYTDTQYF
TGTGCCAGCAGCGTCACTAGCGGGAGCGCGTACACAGATACGCAGTATTTT
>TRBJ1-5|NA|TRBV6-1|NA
CASSEPHRAIPQHF
TGTGCCAGCAGTGAACCACACCGGGCCATACCCCAGCATTTT
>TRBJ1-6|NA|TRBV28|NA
CASSARAPNASPLHF
TGTGCCAGCAGTGCCCGGGCCCCAAACGCCTCACCCCTCCACTTT
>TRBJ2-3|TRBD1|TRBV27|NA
CASSQDRGPSTDTQYF
TGTGCCAGCAGTCAAGACAGGGGACCCAGCACAGATACGCAGTATTTT